This T cell receptor beta chain was sequenced for a study of identical twins' blood T cells. Study-level background: About 50 million reads came from around twelve libraries, six alpha, six beta.

TCRdb itself ran the 5' RACE reads through MiXCR, one entry per CDR3 protein. Of 350,000 to 400,000 distinct CDR3 sequences in the sample, roughly 30% were seen once. Six healthy women, forming three identical twin pairs, donated samples. CDR1 is ENHRY, CDR2 SYGVKD, per germline. V was trimmed by 7 bases and J by 3 bases, leaving 10 bases between them. The CDR3 is 12 amino acids. This clonotype originated in a woman aged 18-49 years in good health. The chain links TRBV10-3 to TRBJ2-7; tentatively, D is TRBD1 (6 bases). Input material: PBMCs. The CDR3 bases are TGTGCCATCATTGAACAGGGCTACGAGCAGTACTTC. Its translation is CAIIEQGYEQYF.